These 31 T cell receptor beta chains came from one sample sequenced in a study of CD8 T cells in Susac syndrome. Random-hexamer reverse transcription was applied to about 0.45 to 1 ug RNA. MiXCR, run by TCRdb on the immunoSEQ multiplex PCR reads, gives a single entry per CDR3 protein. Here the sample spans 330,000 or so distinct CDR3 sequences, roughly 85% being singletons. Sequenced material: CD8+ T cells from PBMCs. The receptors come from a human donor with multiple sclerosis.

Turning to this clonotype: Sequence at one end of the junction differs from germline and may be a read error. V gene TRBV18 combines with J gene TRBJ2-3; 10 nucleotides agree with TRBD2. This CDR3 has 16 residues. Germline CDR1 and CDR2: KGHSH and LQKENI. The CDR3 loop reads CAGSPSVAGGADTQYF. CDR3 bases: TGTGCCGGCTCACCAAGCGTAGCGGGAGGAGCAGATACGCAGTATTTT.

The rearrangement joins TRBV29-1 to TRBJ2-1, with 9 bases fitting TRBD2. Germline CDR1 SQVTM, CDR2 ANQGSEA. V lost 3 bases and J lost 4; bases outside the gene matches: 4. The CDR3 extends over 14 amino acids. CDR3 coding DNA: TGCAGCGTTGAGCCGACTAGCGGATACAATGAGCAGTTCTTC. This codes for CSVEPTSGYNEQFF.

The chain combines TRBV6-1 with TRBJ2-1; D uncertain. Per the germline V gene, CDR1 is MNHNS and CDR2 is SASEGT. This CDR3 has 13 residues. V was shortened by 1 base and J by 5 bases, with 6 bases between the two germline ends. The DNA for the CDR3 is TGTGCCAGCAGTGAAGATCTGGACAATGAGCAGTTCTTC. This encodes CASSEDLDNEQFF.

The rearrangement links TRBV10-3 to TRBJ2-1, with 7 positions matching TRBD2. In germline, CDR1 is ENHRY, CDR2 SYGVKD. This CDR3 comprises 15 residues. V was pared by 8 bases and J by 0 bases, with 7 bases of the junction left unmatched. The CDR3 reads CAISYERGSYNEQFF. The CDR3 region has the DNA TGTGCCATCTCATACGAGCGGGGCTCCTACAATGAGCAGTTCTTC.

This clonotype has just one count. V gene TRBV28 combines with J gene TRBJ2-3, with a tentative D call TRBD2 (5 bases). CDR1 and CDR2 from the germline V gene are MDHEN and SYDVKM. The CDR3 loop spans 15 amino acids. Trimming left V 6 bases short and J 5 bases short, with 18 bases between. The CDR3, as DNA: TGTGCCAGCAGCCTTAGAGCGGAAGAGGGAGATACGCAGTATTTT. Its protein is CASSLRAEEGDTQYF.

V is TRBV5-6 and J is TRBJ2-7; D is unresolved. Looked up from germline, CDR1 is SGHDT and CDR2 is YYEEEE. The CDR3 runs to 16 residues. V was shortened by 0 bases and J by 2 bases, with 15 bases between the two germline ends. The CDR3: CASSLGAGVRAYEQYF. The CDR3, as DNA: TGTGCCAGCAGCTTGGGGGCTGGGGTTCGGGCCTACGAGCAGTACTTC.

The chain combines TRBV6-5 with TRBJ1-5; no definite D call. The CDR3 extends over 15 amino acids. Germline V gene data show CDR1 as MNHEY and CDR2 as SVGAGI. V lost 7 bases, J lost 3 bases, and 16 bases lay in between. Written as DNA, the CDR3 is TGTGCCAGCACCCCTTCCAACAGTATCAATCAGCCCCAGCATTTT. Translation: CASTPSNSINQPQHF.

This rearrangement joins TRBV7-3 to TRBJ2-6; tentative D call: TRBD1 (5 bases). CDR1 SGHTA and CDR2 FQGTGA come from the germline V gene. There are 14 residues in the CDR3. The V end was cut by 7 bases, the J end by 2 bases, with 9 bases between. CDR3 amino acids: CASNQGTGANVLTF. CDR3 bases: TGTGCCAGCAACCAGGGAACTGGGGCCAACGTCCTGACTTTC.

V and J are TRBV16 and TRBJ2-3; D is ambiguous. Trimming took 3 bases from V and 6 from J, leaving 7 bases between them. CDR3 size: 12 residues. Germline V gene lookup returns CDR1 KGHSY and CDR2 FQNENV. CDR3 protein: CASSHRPDTQYF. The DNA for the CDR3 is TGTGCCAGCAGCCACCGTCCGGATACGCAGTATTTT.

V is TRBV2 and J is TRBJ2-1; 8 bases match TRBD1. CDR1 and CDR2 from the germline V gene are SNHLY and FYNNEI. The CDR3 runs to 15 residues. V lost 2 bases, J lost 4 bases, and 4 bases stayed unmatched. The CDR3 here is CASSEPQGAYNEQFF. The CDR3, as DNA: TGTGCCAGCAGTGAACCCCAGGGGGCGTACAATGAGCAGTTCTTC.

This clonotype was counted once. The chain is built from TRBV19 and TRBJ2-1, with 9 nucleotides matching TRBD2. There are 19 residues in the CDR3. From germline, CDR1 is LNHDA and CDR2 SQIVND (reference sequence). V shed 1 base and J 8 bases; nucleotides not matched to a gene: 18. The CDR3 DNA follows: TGTGCCAGTAGTATAGTAGTTGGTAGCGGGAGTTCCATTGGCGATGAGCAGTTCTTC. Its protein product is CASSIVVGSGSSIGDEQFF.

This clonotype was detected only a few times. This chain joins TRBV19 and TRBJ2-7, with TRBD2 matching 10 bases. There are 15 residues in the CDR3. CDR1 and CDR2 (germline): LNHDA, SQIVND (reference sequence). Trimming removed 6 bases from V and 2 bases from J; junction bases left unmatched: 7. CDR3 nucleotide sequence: TGTGCCAGTAGCCCTCTAGCGGGAGCCCCCTACGAGCAGTACTTC. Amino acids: CASSPLAGAPYEQYF.

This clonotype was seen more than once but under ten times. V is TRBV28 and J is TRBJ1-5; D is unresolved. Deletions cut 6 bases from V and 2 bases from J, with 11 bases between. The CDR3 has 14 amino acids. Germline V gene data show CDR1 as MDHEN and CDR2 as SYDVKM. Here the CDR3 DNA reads TGTGCCAGCAGCTTGAGGGTGGGCAATCAGCCCCAGCATTTT. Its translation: CASSLRVGNQPQHF. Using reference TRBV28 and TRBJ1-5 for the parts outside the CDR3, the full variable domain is DVKVTQSSRYLVKRTGEKVFLECVQDMDHENMFWYRQDPGLGLRLIYFSYDVKMKEKGDIPEGYSVSREKKERFSLILESASTNQTSMYLCASSLRVGNQPQHFGDGTRLSIL.

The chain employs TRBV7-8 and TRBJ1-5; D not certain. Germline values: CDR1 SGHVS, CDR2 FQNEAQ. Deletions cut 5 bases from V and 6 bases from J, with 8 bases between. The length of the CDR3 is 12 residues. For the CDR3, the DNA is TGTGCCAGCAGCCCGCAGGCTCAGCCCCAGCATTTT. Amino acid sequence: CASSPQAQPQHF.

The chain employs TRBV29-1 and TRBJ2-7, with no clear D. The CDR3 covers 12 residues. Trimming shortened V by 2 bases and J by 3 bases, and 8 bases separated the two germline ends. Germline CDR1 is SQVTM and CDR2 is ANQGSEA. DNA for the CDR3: TGCAGCGTTGAATTGGGTGACTACGAGCAGTACTTC. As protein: CSVELGDYEQYF.

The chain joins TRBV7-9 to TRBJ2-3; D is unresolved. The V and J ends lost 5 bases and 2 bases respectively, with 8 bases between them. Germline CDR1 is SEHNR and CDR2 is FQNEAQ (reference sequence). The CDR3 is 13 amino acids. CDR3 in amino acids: CASSPVVTDTQYF. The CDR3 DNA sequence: TGTGCCAGCAGCCCGGTCGTCACAGATACGCAGTATTTT.

For the CDR3, the DNA is TGTGCCAGCAGCCCGAAACTGGGGAATCAGCCCCAGCATTTT. Its translation: CASSPKLGNQPQHF. The chain employs TRBV7-2 and TRBJ1-5; D is ambiguous. There are 14 residues in the CDR3. Trimming removed 5 bases from V and 4 bases from J, with 12 bases in between. The germline gives CDR1 SGHTA, CDR2 FQGNSA.

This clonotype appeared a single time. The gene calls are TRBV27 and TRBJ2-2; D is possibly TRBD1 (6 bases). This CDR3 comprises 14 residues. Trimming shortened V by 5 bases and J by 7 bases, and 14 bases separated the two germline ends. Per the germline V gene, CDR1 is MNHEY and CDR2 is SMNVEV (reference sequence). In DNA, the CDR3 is TGTGCCAGCAGTCTCTCGACAGGTCACGGGGAGCTGTTTTTT. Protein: CASSLSTGHGELFF.

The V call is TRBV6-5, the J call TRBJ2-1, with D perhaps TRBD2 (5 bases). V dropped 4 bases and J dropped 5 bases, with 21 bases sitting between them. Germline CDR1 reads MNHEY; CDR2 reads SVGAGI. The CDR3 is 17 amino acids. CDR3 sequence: CASSFFRENQGNNEQFF. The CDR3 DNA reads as TGTGCCAGCAGTTTTTTTAGGGAGAACCAAGGTAACAATGAGCAGTTCTTC.

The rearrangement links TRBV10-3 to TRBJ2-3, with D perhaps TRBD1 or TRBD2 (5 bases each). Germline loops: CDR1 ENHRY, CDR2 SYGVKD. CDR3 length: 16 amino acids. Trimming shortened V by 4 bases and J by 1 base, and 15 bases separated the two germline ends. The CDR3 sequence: CAISGADGTGTDTQYF. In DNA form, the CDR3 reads TGTGCCATCAGTGGAGCAGACGGGACGGGCACAGATACGCAGTATTTT.

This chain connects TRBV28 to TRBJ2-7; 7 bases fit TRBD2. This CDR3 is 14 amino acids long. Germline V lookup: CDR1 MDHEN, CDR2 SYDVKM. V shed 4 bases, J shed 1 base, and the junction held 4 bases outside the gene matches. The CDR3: CASSSDGGSYEQYF. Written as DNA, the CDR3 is TGTGCCAGCAGTTCAGACGGGGGGTCCTACGAGCAGTACTTC.

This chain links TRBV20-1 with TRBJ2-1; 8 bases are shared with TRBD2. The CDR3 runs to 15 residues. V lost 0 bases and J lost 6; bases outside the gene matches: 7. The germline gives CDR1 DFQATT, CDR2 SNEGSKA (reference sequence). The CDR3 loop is CSAREGLALANEQFF. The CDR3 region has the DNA TGCAGTGCTAGAGAAGGACTAGCTCTTGCCAATGAGCAGTTCTTC.

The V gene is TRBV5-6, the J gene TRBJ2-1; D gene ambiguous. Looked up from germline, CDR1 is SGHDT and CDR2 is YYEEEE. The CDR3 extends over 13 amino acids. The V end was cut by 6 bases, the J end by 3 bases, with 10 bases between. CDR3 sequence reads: CASKRSLYNEQFF. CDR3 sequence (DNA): TGTGCCAGCAAAAGGAGCCTCTACAATGAGCAGTTCTTC.

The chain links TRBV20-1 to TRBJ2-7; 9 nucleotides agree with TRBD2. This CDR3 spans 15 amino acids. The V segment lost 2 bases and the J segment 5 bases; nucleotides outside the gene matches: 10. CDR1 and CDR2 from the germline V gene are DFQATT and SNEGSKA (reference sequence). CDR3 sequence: CSARRVAGEENEQYF. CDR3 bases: TGCAGTGCTAGAAGGGTAGCGGGAGAGGAAAACGAGCAGTACTTC.

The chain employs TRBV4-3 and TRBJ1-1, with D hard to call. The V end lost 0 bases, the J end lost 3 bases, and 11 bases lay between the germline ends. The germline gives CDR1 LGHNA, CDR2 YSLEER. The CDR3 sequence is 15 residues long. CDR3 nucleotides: TGCGCCAGCAGCCAAGATCGGGTCTCGGACACTGAAGCTTTCTTT. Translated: CASSQDRVSDTEAFF.

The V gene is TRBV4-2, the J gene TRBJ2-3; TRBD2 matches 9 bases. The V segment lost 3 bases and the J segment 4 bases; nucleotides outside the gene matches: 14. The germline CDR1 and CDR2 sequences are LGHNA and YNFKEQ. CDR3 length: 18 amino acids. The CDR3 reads CASSQPGLAPVVPDTQYF. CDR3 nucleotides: TGTGCCAGCAGCCAGCCGGGACTAGCACCCGTTGTCCCAGATACGCAGTATTTT.

DNA for the CDR3: TGTGCCAGCAGCTTATTCGGAGGCTGGTACAATGAGCAGTTCTTC. This gives the protein CASSLFGGWYNEQFF. The chain combines TRBV13 with TRBJ2-1; D perhaps matches TRBD2 (5 bases). Per germline, CDR1 PRHDT and CDR2 FYEKMQ (reference sequence). The ends were cut back, 2 bases at V and 4 bases at J, with 12 bases in the middle. CDR3 size: 15 residues. The whole variable domain, remainder taken from reference TRBV13 and TRBJ2-1, is AAGVIQSPRHLIKEKRETATLKCYPIPRHDTVYWYQQGPGQDPQFLISFYEKMQSDKGSIPDRFSAQQFSDYHSELNMSSLELGDSALYFCASSLFGGWYNEQFFGPGTRLTVL.

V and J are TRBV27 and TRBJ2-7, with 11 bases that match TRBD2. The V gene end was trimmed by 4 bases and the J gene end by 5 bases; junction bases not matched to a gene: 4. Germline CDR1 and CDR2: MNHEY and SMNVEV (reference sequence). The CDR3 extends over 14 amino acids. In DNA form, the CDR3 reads TGTGCCAGCAGTTCCTCGACTAGCGGGAACGAGCAGTACTTC. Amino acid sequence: CASSSSTSGNEQYF.

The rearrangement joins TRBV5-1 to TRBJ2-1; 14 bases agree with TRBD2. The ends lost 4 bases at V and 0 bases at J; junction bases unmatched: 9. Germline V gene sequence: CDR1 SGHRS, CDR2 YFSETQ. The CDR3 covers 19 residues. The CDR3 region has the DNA TGCGCCAGCAGCAGGATAGGACTAGCGGGAGGAGACTCCTACAATGAGCAGTTCTTC. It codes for CASSRIGLAGGDSYNEQFF.

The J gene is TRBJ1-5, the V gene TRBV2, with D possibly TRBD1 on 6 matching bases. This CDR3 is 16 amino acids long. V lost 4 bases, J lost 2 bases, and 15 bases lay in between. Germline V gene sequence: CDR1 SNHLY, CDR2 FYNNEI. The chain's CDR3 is CASSGPGVRGNQPQHF. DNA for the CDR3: TGTGCCAGCAGTGGGCCAGGGGTACGCGGCAATCAGCCCCAGCATTTT.

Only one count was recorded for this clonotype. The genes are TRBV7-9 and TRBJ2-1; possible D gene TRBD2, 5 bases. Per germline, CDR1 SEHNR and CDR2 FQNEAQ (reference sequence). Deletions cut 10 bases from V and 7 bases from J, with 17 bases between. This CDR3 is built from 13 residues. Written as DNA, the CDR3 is TGTGCCACGGGGTCGGATTGGGGTAATGAGCAGTTCTTC. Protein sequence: CATGSDWGNEQFF.